This is a list of T cell receptor beta chains from one sample in a study of technical replicates of blood from four donors. Sequencing was performed with immunoSEQ multiplex PCR; in TCRdb, only in-frame clones are kept and a portion is missing. The sample lists about 85,000 clones, just under 95% occurring once. Sequenced sample: T cells isolated from PBMCs. These receptors all stem from a human donor in good health. CDR3s leave out the opening cysteine and the closing phenylalanine or tryptophan. The order of the fields is V gene, J gene, CDR3 protein.

>TRBV6-5|TRBJ2-4
ASGSTSNGKNIQY
>TRBV7-9|TRBJ2-7
ASSFGGTSYEQY
>TRBV5-1|TRBJ1-4
ASSPNPGTGREKLF
>TRBV4-1|TRBJ2-1
ASSRGTSGSIEQF
>TRBV6-1|TRBJ1-2
ASSEEGIRKGYT
>TRBV7-6|TRBJ1-3
ASSLEAGTGYVTIY
>TRBV19|TRBJ2-5
ASSPVKGSGETQY
>TRBV5-1|TRBJ2-2
ASSFATGATGELF
>TRBV9|TRBJ1-1
ASSAVDTEAF
>TRBV9|TRBJ1-2
ASTPAANYRVEGYT
>TRBV5-8|TRBJ2-5
ASSLGLLETQY